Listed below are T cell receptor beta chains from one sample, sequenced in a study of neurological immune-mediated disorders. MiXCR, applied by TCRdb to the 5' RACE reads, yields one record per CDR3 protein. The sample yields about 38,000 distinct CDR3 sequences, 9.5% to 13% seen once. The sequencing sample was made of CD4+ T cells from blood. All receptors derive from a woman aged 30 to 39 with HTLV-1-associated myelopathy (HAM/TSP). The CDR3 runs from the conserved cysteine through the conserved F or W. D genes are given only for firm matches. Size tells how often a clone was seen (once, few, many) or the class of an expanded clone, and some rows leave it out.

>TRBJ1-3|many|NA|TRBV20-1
TGCAGTGCTAGACAGATCTCTGGAAACACCATATATTTT
CSARQISGNTIYF
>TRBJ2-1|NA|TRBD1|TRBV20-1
TGCAGTGTCGCCACAGGGGGAACGAACAATGAGCAGTTCTTC
CSVATGGTNNEQFF
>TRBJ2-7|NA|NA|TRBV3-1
TGTGCCAGCAGCCAAGATAGGGACGAGCAGTACTTC
CASSQDRDEQYF
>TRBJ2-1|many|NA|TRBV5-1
TGCGCCAGCAGCAGGCTCGGGGCCCGAGGGGACAATGAGCAGTTCTTC
CASSRLGARGDNEQFF
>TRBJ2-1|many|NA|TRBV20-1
TGCAGTGCTGAGATCTTCACGGGCCGTCGGGATGAGCAGTTCTTC
CSAEIFTGRRDEQFF
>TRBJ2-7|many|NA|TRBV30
TGTGCCTGGAGGAGGGCGGACCGCTACGAGCAGTACTTC
CAWRRADRYEQYF
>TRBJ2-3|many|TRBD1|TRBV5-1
TGCGCCAGCAGCGGGACAGGGGCGAAAACAGATACGCAGTATTTT
CASSGTGAKTDTQYF
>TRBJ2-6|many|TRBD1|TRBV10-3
TGTGCCATCAGTGAGTGGGGACAGGAAATAGCCAACGTCCTGACTTTC
CAISEWGQEIANVLTF
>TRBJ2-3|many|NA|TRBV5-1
TGCGCCAGCAGCCTGACAGTAACGACCACAGATACGCAGTATTTT
CASSLTVTTTDTQYF
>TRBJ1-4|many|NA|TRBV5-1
TGCGCCAGCAGCCCAACTACAGGAGGAACTAATGAAAAACTGTTTTTT
CASSPTTGGTNEKLFF
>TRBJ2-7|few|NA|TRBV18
TGTGCCAGCTCACCATTTGGGGGCTACGAGCAGTACTTC
CASSPFGGYEQYF